The present T cell receptor beta chain was sequenced within a study of tumor-infiltrating lymphocytes in primary liver carcinoma. The authors made TCR beta cDNA from approximately 490 ng total RNA with a constant-region primer. Each TCR beta library was derived from three nested multiplex PCR rounds that employed slightly modified ARM-PCR. TCRdb re-analysed the multiplex PCR reads in MiXCR, keeping a single row per CDR3 protein. The table includes 150,000 to 200,000 distinct CDR3 sequences, 70% to 90% detected once. The study, taken as a whole, reports: A fraction of only about 7.5-24% of top clones appeared in all five tumor regions.

The source material, roughly 18-32 mg of unsorted bulk tissue, was used to co-extract RNA and DNA. Surgical resection served as treatment for the primary liver carcinoma of these patients. Chronic HBV infection, which was untreated, was present in the patients. This clonotype was seen a single time. The antigen is not known. The sequenced sample was tumor tissue from primary liver carcinoma. This TCR derives from a middle-aged man with primary liver carcinoma and hepatitis B virus infection.

CDR3 region: CRVRAGWGMNPGAFF. Here the CDR3 DNA reads TGCAGGGTTCGGGCGGGGTGGGGAATGAACCCTGGAGCTTTCTTT. The chain couples TRBV29-1 to TRBJ1-1; D is unclear. CDR1 is SQVTM, CDR2 ANQGSEA, per germline. This CDR3 spans 15 amino acids.